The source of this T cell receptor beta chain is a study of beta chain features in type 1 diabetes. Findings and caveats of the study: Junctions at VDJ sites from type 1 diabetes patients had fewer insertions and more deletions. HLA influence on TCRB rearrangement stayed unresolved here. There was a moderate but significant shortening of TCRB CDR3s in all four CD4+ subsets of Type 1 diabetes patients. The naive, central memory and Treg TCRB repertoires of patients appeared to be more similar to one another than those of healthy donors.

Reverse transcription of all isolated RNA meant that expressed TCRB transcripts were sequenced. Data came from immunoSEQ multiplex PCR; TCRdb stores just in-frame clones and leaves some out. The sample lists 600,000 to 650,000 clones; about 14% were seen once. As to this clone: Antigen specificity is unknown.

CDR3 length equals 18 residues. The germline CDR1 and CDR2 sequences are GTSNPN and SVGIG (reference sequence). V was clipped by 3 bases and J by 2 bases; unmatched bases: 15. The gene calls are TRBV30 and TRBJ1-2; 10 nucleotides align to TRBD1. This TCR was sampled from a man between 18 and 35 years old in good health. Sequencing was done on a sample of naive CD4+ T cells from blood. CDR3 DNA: TGTGCCTGGAGGAATAGTGACAGGGGGCGCCCTGCAAACTATGGCTACACCTTC. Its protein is CAWRNSDRGRPANYGYTF.